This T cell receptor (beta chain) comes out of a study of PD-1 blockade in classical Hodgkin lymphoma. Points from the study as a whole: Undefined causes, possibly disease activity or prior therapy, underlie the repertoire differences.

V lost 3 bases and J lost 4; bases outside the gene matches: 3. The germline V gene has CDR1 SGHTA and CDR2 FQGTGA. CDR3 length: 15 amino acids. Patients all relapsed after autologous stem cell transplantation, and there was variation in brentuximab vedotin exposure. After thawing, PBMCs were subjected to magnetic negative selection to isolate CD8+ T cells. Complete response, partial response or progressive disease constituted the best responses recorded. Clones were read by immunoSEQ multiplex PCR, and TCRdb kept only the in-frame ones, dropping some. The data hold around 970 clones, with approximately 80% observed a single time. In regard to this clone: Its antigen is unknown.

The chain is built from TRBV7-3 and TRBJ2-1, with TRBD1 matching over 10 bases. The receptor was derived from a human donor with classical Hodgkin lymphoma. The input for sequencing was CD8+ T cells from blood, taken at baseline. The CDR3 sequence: CASSLGQGTYNEQFF. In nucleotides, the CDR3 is TGTGCCAGCAGCTTGGGACAGGGGACTTACAATGAGCAGTTCTTC.